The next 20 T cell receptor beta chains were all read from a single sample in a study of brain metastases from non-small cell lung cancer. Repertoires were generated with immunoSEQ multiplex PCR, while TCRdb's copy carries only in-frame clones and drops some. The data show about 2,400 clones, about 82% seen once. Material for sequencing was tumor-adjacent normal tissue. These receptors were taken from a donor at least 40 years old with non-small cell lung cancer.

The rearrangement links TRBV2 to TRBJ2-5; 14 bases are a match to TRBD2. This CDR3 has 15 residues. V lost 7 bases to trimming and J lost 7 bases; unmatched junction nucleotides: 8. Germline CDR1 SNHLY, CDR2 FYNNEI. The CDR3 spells CASIRTSGGIRTQYF. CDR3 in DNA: TGTGCCAGCATTAGGACTAGCGGGGGGATTCGGACCCAGTACTTC. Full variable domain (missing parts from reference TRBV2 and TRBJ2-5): EPEVTQTPSHQVTQMGQEVILRCVPISNHLYFYWYRQILGQKVEFLVSFYNNEISEKSEIFDDQFSVERPDGSNFTLKIRSTKLEDSAMYFCASIRTSGGIRTQYFGPGTRLLVL.

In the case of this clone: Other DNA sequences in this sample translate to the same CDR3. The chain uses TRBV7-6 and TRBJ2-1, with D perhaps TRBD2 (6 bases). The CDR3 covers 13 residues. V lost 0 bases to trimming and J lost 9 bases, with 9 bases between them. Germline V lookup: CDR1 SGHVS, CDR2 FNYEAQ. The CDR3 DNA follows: TGTGCCAGCAGCTTAGCGGAGGGAAGTGAGCAGTTCTTC. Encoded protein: CASSLAEGSEQFF.

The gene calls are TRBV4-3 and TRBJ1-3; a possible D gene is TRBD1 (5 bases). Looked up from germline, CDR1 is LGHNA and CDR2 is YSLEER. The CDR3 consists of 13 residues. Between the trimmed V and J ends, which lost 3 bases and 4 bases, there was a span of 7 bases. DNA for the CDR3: TGCGCCAGCAGCCAGGGACCCGGAAACACCATATATTTT. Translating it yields CASSQGPGNTIYF.

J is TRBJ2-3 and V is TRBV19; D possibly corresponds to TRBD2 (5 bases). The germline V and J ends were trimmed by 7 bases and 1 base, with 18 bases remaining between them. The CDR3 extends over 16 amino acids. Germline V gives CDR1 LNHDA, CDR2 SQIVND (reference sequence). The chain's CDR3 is CASTRRGLLRTDTQYF. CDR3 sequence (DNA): TGTGCCAGTACCAGACGTGGACTCCTACGCACAGATACGCAGTATTTT.

As DNA, the CDR3 is TGTGCCAGCAGCTCCGGGTACCAAGAGACCCAGTACTTC. The encoded protein is CASSSGYQETQYF. The chain couples TRBV14 to TRBJ2-5, with unresolved D. Trimming pared 5 bases from V and 0 bases from J, leaving 7 bases between. This CDR3 region has 13 residues. Germline CDR1 is SGHDN and CDR2 is FVKESK.

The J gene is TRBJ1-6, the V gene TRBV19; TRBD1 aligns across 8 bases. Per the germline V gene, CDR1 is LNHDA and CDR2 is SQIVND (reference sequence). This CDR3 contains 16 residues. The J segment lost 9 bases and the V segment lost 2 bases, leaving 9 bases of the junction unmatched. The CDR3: CASSIPGAGGRSPLHF. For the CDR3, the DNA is TGTGCCAGTAGTATACCCGGGGCAGGGGGCCGTTCACCCCTCCACTTT.

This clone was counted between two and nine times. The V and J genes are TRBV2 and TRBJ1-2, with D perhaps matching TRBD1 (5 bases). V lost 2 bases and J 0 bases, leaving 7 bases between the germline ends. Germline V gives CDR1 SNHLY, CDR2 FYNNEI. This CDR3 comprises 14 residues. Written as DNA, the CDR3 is TGTGCCAGCAGTGAACAGGGTGCTAACTATGGCTACACCTTC. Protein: CASSEQGANYGYTF.

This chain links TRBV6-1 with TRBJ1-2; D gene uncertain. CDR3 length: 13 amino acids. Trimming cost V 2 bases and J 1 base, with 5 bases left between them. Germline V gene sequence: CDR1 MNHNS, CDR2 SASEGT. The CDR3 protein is CASSERDNYGYTF. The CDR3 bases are TGTGCCAGCAGTGAAAGGGATAACTATGGCTACACCTTC.

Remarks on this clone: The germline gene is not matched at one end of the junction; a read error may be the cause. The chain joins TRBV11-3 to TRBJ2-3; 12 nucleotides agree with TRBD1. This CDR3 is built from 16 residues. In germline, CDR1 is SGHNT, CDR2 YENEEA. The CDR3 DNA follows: TGTACCAGCAGCTTAGAGGGGACAGGGGGCGCAGATACGCAGTATTTT. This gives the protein CTSSLEGTGGADTQYF.

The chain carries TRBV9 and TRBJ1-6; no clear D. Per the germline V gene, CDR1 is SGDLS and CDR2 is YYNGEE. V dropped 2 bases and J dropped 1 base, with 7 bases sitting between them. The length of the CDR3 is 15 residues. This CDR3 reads CASSVGGSYNSPLHF. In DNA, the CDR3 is TGTGCCAGCAGCGTTGGCGGATCCTATAATTCACCCCTCCACTTT.

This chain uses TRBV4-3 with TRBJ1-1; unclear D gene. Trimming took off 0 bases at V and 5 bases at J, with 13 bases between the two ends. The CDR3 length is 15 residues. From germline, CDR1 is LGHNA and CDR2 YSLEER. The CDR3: CASSQEEGSHTEAFF. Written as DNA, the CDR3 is TGCGCCAGCAGCCAAGAGGAGGGCTCCCATACTGAAGCTTTCTTT.

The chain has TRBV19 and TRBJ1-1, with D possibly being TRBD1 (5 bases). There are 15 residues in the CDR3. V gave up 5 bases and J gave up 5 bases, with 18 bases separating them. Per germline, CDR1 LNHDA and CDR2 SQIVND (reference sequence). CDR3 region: CASSPRHRGRTEAFF. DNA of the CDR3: TGTGCCAGTAGTCCCCGACATCGGGGCCGAACTGAAGCTTTCTTT. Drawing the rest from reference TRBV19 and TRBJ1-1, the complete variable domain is DGGITQSPKYLFRKEGQNVTLSCEQNLNHDAMYWYRQDPGQGLRLIYYSQIVNDFQKGDIAEGYSVSREKKESFPLTVTSAQKNPTAFYLCASSPRHRGRTEAFFGQGTRLTVV.

The CDR3 coding sequence is TGTGCCAGCAGCGCCGTTTTTAGGGGGTATGGCTACACCTTC. This codes for CASSAVFRGYGYTF. The chain employs TRBV7-9 and TRBJ1-2, with a tentative D call TRBD1 (6 bases). The V and J ends lost 5 bases and 5 bases respectively, with 15 bases between them. The CDR3 is 14 amino acids. Germline lookup yields CDR1 SEHNR and CDR2 FQNEAQ (reference sequence).

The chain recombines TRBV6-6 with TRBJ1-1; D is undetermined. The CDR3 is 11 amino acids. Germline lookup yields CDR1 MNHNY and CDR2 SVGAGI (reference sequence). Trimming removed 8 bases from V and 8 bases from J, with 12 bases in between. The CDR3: CASLIDREAFF. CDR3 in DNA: TGTGCCAGCTTAATTGATAGAGAAGCTTTCTTT.

CDR3 region: CASSQPGSEETQYF. DNA of the CDR3: TGTGCCAGCAGTCAGCCGGGCTCCGAGGAGACCCAGTACTTC. J is TRBJ2-5 and V is TRBV21-1. TRBV21-1 is tagged as a pseudogene. The CDR3 extends over 14 amino acids.

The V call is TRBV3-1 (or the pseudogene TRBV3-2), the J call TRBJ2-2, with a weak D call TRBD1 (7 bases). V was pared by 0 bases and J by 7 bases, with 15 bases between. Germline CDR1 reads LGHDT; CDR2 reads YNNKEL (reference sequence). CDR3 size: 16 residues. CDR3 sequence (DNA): TGTGCCAGCAGCCAAGACTCAGGGGGGCCGGTCGGGGAGCTGTTTTTT. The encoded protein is CASSQDSGGPVGELFF.

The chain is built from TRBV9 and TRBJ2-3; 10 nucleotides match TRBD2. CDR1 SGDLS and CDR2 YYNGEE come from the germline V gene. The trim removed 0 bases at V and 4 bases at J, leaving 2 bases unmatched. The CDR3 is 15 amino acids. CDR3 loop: CASSVASGGADTQYF. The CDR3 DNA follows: TGTGCCAGCAGCGTAGCGAGCGGGGGGGCAGATACGCAGTATTTT. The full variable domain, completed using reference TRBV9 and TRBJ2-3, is DSGVTQTPKHLITATGQRVTLRCSPRSGDLSVYWYQQSLDQGLQFLIQYYNGEERAKGNILERFSAQQFPDLHSELNLSSLELGDSALYFCASSVASGGADTQYFGPGTRLTVL.

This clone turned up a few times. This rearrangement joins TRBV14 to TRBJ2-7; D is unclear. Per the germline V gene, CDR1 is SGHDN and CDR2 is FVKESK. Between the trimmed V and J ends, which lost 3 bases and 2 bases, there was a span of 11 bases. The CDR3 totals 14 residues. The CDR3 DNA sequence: TGTGCCAGCAGCCACTACAGAAAAGCCTACGAGCAGTACTTC. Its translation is CASSHYRKAYEQYF.

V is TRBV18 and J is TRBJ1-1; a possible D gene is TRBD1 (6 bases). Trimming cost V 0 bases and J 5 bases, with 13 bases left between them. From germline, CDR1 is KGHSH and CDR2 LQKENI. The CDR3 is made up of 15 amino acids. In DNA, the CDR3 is TGTGCCAGCTCACCACCGACGGGACAAGGGACTGAAGCTTTCTTT. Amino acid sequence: CASSPPTGQGTEAFF.

The CDR3 DNA sequence: TGCAGTGCTAGAGATGGTCAGCCCCAGCATTTT. Protein sequence: CSARDGQPQHF. V and J are TRBV20-1 and TRBJ1-5; D remains ambiguous. Germline values: CDR1 DFQATT, CDR2 SNEGSKA (reference sequence). The CDR3 runs to 11 residues. With 0 bases removed from V and 6 bases from J, the gap between germline ends came to 3 bases.